This T cell receptor (beta chain) originates from a study of blood T cell repertoires in COVID-19 (dated by TCRdb to the early 2020s). Notes on the research overall: Samples covering the acute and convalescent phases of COVID-19 were provided by collaborators in the United States, Italy and Spain. The prospective study material was composed of cDNA or gDNA derived from T cells, B-cell-depleted T cells, or PBMCs. The dataset comprised deeply sampled blood TCRbeta repertoires from subjects exposed to, actively infected with, or recovered from COVID-19. The repertoires were released in a freely available public database meant as a resource for research on the immune response to SARS-CoV-2. Samples came from the ongoing ImmuneRACE study (first 160 participants) plus 1,254 subjects from 6 global collaborators. Nearly every sample came with metadata listing a de-identified subject ID, COVID-19 status, age in years and sex. Where HLA class I and class II types were available, the types were taken from metadata supplied by the sample provider, not from assay-based typing.

TCRbeta CDR3 regions were amplified from genomic DNA by means of the immunoSEQ Assay, a bias-controlled multiplex PCR. The authors' pipeline ran thus. The number of nucleated cells in each sample was estimated by amplification of reference gene primers within the assay. To quantify the absolute abundance of each unique TCRbeta CDR3 rearrangement, sequence reads were collapsed and filtered. For each sample, productive Simpson clonality was calculated as the square root of Simpson's diversity index across productive rearrangements. TCRdb holds this immuneACCESS table with in-frame rearrangements only. Some clones are missing; in checked studies, unresolved V genes explain under half, and the rest has no known cause. V, J and clone size derive from that table, while D and trimming were established from the DNA sequence. In this sample the table shows approximately 210,000 clones, about 91% of which occur a single time. The ten largest clones add up to about 1.3% of the sample.

Whole blood was collected in K2EDTA tubes by collaborating institutions according to the institutions' own protocols. For TCRbeta analysis, collaborators shipped samples in one of three forms: frozen whole blood, isolated PBMCs, or DNA extracted from either of those sample types. About this clone: No cognate antigen has been identified for it. Base qualities are not provided; no much larger clone lies one nucleotide away.

Broad study findings and their caveats: The quantity of clinical and demographic metadata differed by source and by participant and was supplied without curation.

This receptor was taken from a man aged 30 to 39 with acute or convalescent COVID-19. Sample: peripheral blood.

The CDR3 loop reads CASSLDSGGNYEQYF. The base sequence is TGTGCCAGCAGCTTGGATAGCGGGGGCAACTACGAGCAGTACTTC. The V and J genes are TRBV7-9 and TRBJ2-7; TRBD2 lines up with 9 middle nucleotides. V and J are trimmed by 3 bases and 3 bases, and the gene matches miss 6 bases of the junction. The CDR3 numbers 15 residues from cysteine through phenylalanine. Only CDR3 DNA is held: 45 bases, read in frame from base 1. Based on the germline V gene (reference sequence), the CDR1 and CDR2 sequences are SEHNR and FQNEAQ.